The clone carrying this TCR beta chain has a count of ten or more. Its antigen is as yet unknown. TCRdb recomputed calls from the reads with MiXCR, one row per CDR3 protein. Of around 280,000 distinct CDR3 sequences in the sample, roughly 15% were seen once. This sample is drawn from a study of T cell repertoires in cytomegalovirus infection. Background on the study: Evidence of both CMV infection and a matching HLA type came from public TCR beta signatures. Findings and limits, study-wide: Using cumulative public TCR beta family frequency, the authors identified those who carried CMV together with the relevant HLA. In two of eight donors, the top clonotype was HLA-C-restricted CMV-specific.

The germline CDR1 and CDR2 sequences are MDHEN and SYDVKM. The CDR3 runs to 16 residues. V trimming: 2 bases; J trimming: 7 bases; junction bases outside the gene matches: 9. V is TRBV28 and J is TRBJ2-1; 9 bases are a match to TRBD1. The origin of this receptor is a human donor in good health (CMV status not recorded). Some clones in this sample may be carry-over from other donors' samples. The sample was PBMCs. CDR3 amino acids: CASSLVDRGSYNEQFF. CDR3 nucleotides: TGTGCCAGCAGTTTAGTGGACAGGGGAAGCTATAATGAGCAGTTCTTC.